In its sample, the clone carrying this TCR beta chain was seen a few times. The V gene's germline CDR1 is SGHTA and CDR2 FQGNSA. The CDR3 runs to 14 residues. V lost 8 bases to trimming and J lost 7 bases; unmatched junction nucleotides: 6. This sample was included in a study of early T cells in non-severe SARS-CoV-2 infection. As for the study in general: The sequenced material was bulk RNA from unsorted whole blood, and its chains were unpaired.

Molecules of cDNA were individually given unique molecular identifiers that were attached to them. TCRdb called the 5' RACE reads again in MiXCR, with one record for every CDR3 protein. Of approximately 57,000 distinct CDR3 sequences listed, approximately 12% are singletons. This receptor was taken from an adult who was a healthcare worker with PCR-confirmed SARS-CoV-2 infection or an uninfected control (not recorded which). The chain joins TRBV7-2 to TRBJ2-3; 13 nucleotides agree with TRBD2. Sample: whole blood. The CDR3 is CASLTSGGANTQYF. In nucleotides, the CDR3 is TGTGCCAGCCTTACTAGCGGGGGGGCAAATACGCAGTATTTT.